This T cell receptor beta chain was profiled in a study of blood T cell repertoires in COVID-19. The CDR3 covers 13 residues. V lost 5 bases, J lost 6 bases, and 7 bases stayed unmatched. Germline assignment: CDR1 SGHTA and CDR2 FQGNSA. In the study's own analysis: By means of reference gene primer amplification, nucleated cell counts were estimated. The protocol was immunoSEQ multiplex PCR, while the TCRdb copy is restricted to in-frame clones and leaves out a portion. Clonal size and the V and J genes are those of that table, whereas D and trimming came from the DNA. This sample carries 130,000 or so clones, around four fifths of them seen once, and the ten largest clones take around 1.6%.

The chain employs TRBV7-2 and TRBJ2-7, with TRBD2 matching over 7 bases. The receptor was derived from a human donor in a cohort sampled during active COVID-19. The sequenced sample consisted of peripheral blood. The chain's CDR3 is CASSPGLVFEQYF. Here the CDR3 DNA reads TGTGCCAGCAGCCCTGGACTAGTCTTCGAGCAGTACTTC.